The 26 T cell receptor beta chains below were found in one sample sequenced in a study of identical twins. TCRdb analysed the 5' RACE reads with MiXCR anew, one entry per CDR3 protein. The top ten hold around 13% of the sample, which has more than 600,000 distinct CDR3 sequences, around a sixth seen once. This same sample was also taken into another study, of T cells expressing NK-cell markers.

The specimen sequenced was PBMCs. The source of these receptors is a woman in her late teens or twenties in good health.

In its sample, this clonotype was seen many times. This chain links TRBV6-1 with TRBJ2-1; either TRBD1 or TRBD2 may supply D (6 bases each). The germline CDR1 and CDR2 sequences are MNHNS and SASEGT. Trimming shortened V by 6 bases and J by 3 bases, and 9 bases separated the two germline ends. The CDR3 loop spans 13 amino acids. Here the CDR3 DNA reads TGTGCCAGCAGACAGGGACTCTACAATGAGCAGTTCTTC. Translating it yields CASRQGLYNEQFF.

This clonotype was seen more than once but under ten times. The chain links TRBV12-3 or TRBV12-4 to TRBJ2-3; tentatively, D is TRBD2 (7 bases). The V end lost 7 bases, the J end lost 2 bases, and 13 bases lay between the germline ends. The CDR3 is 14 amino acids. Here the CDR3 reads CASTPGGPTDTQYF. In DNA form, the CDR3 reads TGTGCCAGCACCCCGGGGGGCCCCACAGATACGCAGTATTTT.

At least ten counts were recorded for this clonotype. This sequence joins TRBV12-3 or TRBV12-4 and TRBJ2-7; no firm D call. This CDR3 is 12 amino acids long. Trimming removed 1 base from V and 3 bases from J, with 4 bases in between. The CDR3 protein is CASSLEDYEQYF. As DNA, the CDR3 is TGTGCCAGCAGTTTAGAGGACTACGAGCAGTACTTC.

The sample holds a few counts of this clonotype. The chain couples TRBV20-1 to TRBJ2-7; D unresolved. V lost 0 bases to trimming and J lost 2 bases, with 5 bases between them. Germline CDR1 reads DFQATT; CDR2 reads SNEGSKA (reference sequence). The CDR3 contains 12 residues. CDR3 amino acids: CSARDWTYEQYF. CDR3 DNA: TGCAGTGCTAGAGATTGGACCTACGAGCAGTACTTC.

The chain's CDR3 is CASSPPTGGVTDTQYF. The CDR3 nucleotides are TGTGCCAGCTCACCACCGACCGGGGGGGTCACAGATACGCAGTATTTT. This chain links TRBV18 with TRBJ2-3; TRBD2 matches 8 bases. The V gene end was trimmed by 0 bases and the J gene end by 2 bases; junction bases not matched to a gene: 4. CDR1 and CDR2 from the germline V gene are KGHSH and LQKENI. This CDR3 is built from 16 residues. Full variable domain (remainder filled in from reference TRBV18 and TRBJ2-3): NAGVMQNPRHLVRRRGQEARLRCSPMKGHSHVYWYRQLPEEGLKFMVYLQKENIIDESGMPKERFSAEFPKEGPSILRIQQVVRGDSAAYFCASSPPTGGVTDTQYFGPGTRLTVL.

This clonotype has a handful of counts. V usage is TRBV11-2 and J usage is TRBJ2-3; 9 positions agree with TRBD2. Losses at the gene ends were 1 base for V and 1 base for J; bases not matched to a gene: 6. CDR3 length equals 17 residues. CDR1 and CDR2 from the germline V gene are SGHAT and FQNNGV. The CDR3 reads CASSLGSSGTRTDTQYF. The CDR3 DNA is TGTGCCAGCAGCTTAGGGTCTAGCGGGACCCGCACAGATACGCAGTATTTT. The full variable domain, with the rest looked up from reference TRBV11-2 and TRBJ2-3, is EAGVAQSPRYKIIEKRQSVAFWCNPISGHATLYWYQQILGQGPKLLIQFQNNGVVDDSQLPKDRFSAERLKGVDSTLKIQPAKLEDSAVYLCASSLGSSGTRTDTQYFGPGTRLTVL.

This clonotype was detected only a few times. The chain recombines TRBV20-1 with TRBJ2-6; no definite D call. The CDR3 spans 13 residues. Trimming pared 5 bases from V and 2 bases from J, leaving 7 bases between. The germline V gene has CDR1 DFQATT and CDR2 SNEGSKA (reference sequence). CDR3 nucleotides: TGCAGTGCTTCAAGCGCTGGGGCCAACGTCCTGACTTTC. Amino acid sequence: CSASSAGANVLTF.

The chain is built from TRBV20-1 and TRBJ1-5; D is unresolved. There are 12 residues in the CDR3. Germline V CDR1 and CDR2: DFQATT, SNEGSKA (reference sequence). V was shortened by 6 bases and J by 1 base, with 7 bases between the two germline ends. CDR3 region: CSASGSNQPQHF. The CDR3 DNA is TGCAGTGCGTCGGGGAGCAATCAGCCCCAGCATTTT.

CDR3 region: CASSVRTGRYEQYF. For the CDR3, the DNA is TGCGCCAGCAGTGTTAGGACAGGGCGCTACGAGCAGTACTTC. The chain is built from TRBV10-2 and TRBJ2-7; 8 bases match TRBD1. CDR1 and CDR2 from the germline V gene are WSHSY and SAAADI. The CDR3 covers 14 residues. With 4 bases clipped from V and 3 bases from J, the junction kept 5 bases outside the gene matches.

The chain uses TRBV25-1 and TRBJ2-1, with D possibly being TRBD1 or TRBD2 (5 bases each). Trimming pared 8 bases from V and 8 bases from J, leaving 13 bases between. Germline CDR1 MGHDK, CDR2 SYGVNS. This CDR3 contains 12 residues. CDR3 bases: TGTGCCAGCGGCTCGGGGCTCCATGAGCAGTTCTTC. Protein: CASGSGLHEQFF.

This clonotype occurred many times. The chain combines TRBV13 with TRBJ2-7; D call uncertain. Trimming took 0 bases from V and 5 from J, leaving 8 bases between them. The germline CDR1 and CDR2 sequences are PRHDT and FYEKMQ (reference sequence). The CDR3 is made up of 13 amino acids. The CDR3 loop reads CASSLGLSHEQYF. The CDR3 nucleotides read TGTGCCAGCAGCTTAGGGTTAAGCCACGAGCAGTACTTC.

The chain employs TRBV12-3 or TRBV12-4 and TRBJ2-1; D is ambiguous. There are 16 residues in the CDR3. V was shortened by 8 bases and J by 1 base, with 18 bases between the two germline ends. The CDR3 sequence: CASAVLAPLSYNEQFF. DNA of the CDR3: TGTGCCAGCGCCGTTTTGGCTCCTCTTTCCTACAATGAGCAGTTCTTC.

This clonotype was counted a few times. The chain carries TRBV5-1 and TRBJ2-1; D may be TRBD2 (7 bases). V was shortened by 1 base and J by 8 bases, with 16 bases between the two germline ends. This CDR3 contains 15 residues. Germline values: CDR1 SGHRS, CDR2 YFSETQ. CDR3 sequence (DNA): TGCGCCAGCAGCTTGTTTGGGGGGGCCGAGGATGAGCAGTTCTTC. This gives the protein CASSLFGGAEDEQFF. The full variable domain, completed using reference TRBV5-1 and TRBJ2-1, is KAGVTQTPRYLIKTRGQQVTLSCSPISGHRSVSWYQQTPGQGLQFLFEYFSETQRNKGNFPGRFSGRQFSNSRSEMNVSTLELGDSALYLCASSLFGGAEDEQFFGPGTRLTVL.

This clonotype was seen only a few times. V gene TRBV12-3 or TRBV12-4 combines with J gene TRBJ2-5; the D gene is possibly TRBD1 (5 bases). The CDR3 is made up of 14 amino acids. V lost 5 bases and J 4 bases, leaving 14 bases between the germline ends. CDR3 residues: CASSSRVARETQYF. The CDR3 coding sequence is TGTGCCAGCAGTAGCAGGGTGGCGCGAGAGACCCAGTACTTC.

This clonotype has only a few counts. The gene calls are TRBV21-1 and TRBJ2-7; whether TRBD1, the table's D call, matches the DNA was not checked. TRBV21-1 counts as a pseudogene. The CDR3 consists of 16 residues. CDR3 sequence reads: CASSNPGPRSTYEQYF. The DNA for the CDR3 is TGTGCCAGCAGCAACCCTGGCCCCAGGTCGACCTACGAGCAGTACTTC.

This chain links TRBV9 with TRBJ2-2; TRBD2 aligns across 8 bases. Trimming took 1 base from V and 4 from J; bases not matched to a gene: 0. Per germline, CDR1 SGDLS and CDR2 YYNGEE. The CDR3 extends over 14 amino acids. CDR3 residues: CASSVTSGTGELFF. The CDR3 nucleotides are TGTGCCAGCAGCGTAACTAGCGGCACCGGGGAGCTGTTTTTT.

The gene calls are TRBV4-2 and TRBJ2-1; unclear D gene. The CDR3 sequence is 16 residues long. Germline V gene lookup returns CDR1 LGHNA and CDR2 YNFKEQ. Trimming cost V 1 base and J 8 bases, with 18 bases left between them. For the CDR3, the DNA is TGTGCCAGCAGCCAAGTTATTAATAGAGTGGCGGATGAGCAGTTCTTC. Translating it yields CASSQVINRVADEQFF.

This clonotype was seen more than once but under ten times. The J gene is TRBJ1-1, the V gene TRBV21-1; TRBD1 reflects the table's D call only, with no check against the DNA. TRBV21-1 has pseudogene status. The CDR3 loop spans 15 amino acids. The CDR3: CASSPRERGNTEAFF. The CDR3 nucleotides read TGTGCCAGCAGCCCCCGCGAAAGGGGGAACACTGAAGCTTTCTTT.

The chain links TRBV27 to TRBJ2-1, with D perhaps being TRBD1 or TRBD2 (5 bases each). Germline CDR1 is MNHEY and CDR2 is SMNVEV (reference sequence). V lost 1 base, J lost 1 base, and 8 bases lay in between. The CDR3 runs to 15 residues. In nucleotides, the CDR3 is TGTGCCAGCAGTTTATTGAGGGGTTCCTACAATGAGCAGTTCTTC. Its protein product is CASSLLRGSYNEQFF.

There are a few counts of this clonotype. The rearrangement joins TRBV19 to TRBJ2-1; D unresolved. CDR3 length: 15 amino acids. The V gene lost 6 bases and the J gene lost 3 bases, with 15 bases spanning the gap. The germline V gene has CDR1 LNHDA and CDR2 SQIVND (reference sequence). The DNA for the CDR3 is TGTGCCAGTAGCCCCGTCGTCTCGGGCTACAATGAGCAGTTCTTC. This translates into CASSPVVSGYNEQFF.

The genes are TRBV20-1 and TRBJ1-4, with no clear D. The CDR3 covers 14 residues. Germline loops: CDR1 DFQATT, CDR2 SNEGSKA (reference sequence). Trimming cost V 5 bases and J 5 bases, with 15 bases left between them. The CDR3 bases are TGCAGTGCTGAAGCCGGGCCCTTAAATGAAAAACTGTTTTTT. Translated: CSAEAGPLNEKLFF.

This chain links TRBV13 with TRBJ2-5; no firm D call. The CDR3 spans 14 residues. Deletions cut 4 bases from V and 7 bases from J, with 16 bases between. The germline gives CDR1 PRHDT, CDR2 FYEKMQ (reference sequence). The CDR3 loop is CASSSNGQMWTQYF. The CDR3 DNA is TGTGCCAGCAGCTCAAACGGGCAGATGTGGACCCAGTACTTC.

The V and J genes are TRBV7-2 and TRBJ2-7; D unresolved. The germline CDR1 and CDR2 sequences are SGHTA and FQGNSA. This CDR3 spans 13 amino acids. V lost 5 bases and J lost 3, with 11 bases in between. The CDR3 DNA reads as TGTGCCAGCAGCCCCGACTGGAACTACGAGCAGTACTTC. It yields the protein CASSPDWNYEQYF.

The chain couples TRBV6-2 or TRBV6-3 to TRBJ2-6; 10 bases align to TRBD1. This CDR3 region has 17 residues. With V trimmed by 6 bases and J by 4 bases, 9 bases remained unmatched. Germline V CDR1 and CDR2: MNHEY, SVGEGT. The CDR3: CASSHSGTGAGANVLTF. CDR3 bases: TGTGCCAGCAGCCACTCCGGGACAGGGGCCGGGGCCAACGTCCTGACTTTC.

Only a few counts were recorded for this clonotype. This chain connects TRBV12-3 or TRBV12-4 to TRBJ1-1; D possibly corresponds to TRBD1 (6 bases). V was cut by 1 base and J by 10 bases, with 13 bases left in between. The CDR3 spans 13 residues. The CDR3, as DNA: TGTGCCAGCAGTTTAGTGGGGGCCGGCGGAGCTTTCTTT. Translated: CASSLVGAGGAFF.

This clonotype has a handful of counts. This rearrangement joins TRBV6-5 to TRBJ2-3; D remains unclear. The germline V gene has CDR1 MNHEY and CDR2 SVGAGI. This CDR3 contains 11 residues. The V end lost 2 bases, the J end lost 11 bases, and 8 bases lay between the germline ends. The CDR3 DNA sequence: TGTGCCAGCAGTTACGCCCGTATGCAGTATTTT. This encodes CASSYARMQYF.